This TCR beta chain was identified during a study of blood T cell repertoires in COVID-19. The CDR3 is made up of 13 amino acids. Germline V lookup: CDR1 MDHEN, CDR2 SYDVKM. Sequencing used immunoSEQ multiplex PCR; TCRdb keeps in-frame clones, though not all of them. Of roughly 250,000 clones listed, 60% to 75% are singletons. The gene calls are TRBV28 and TRBJ1-3, with D unclear. Material: peripheral blood. This TCR came from a woman of 80 years or more with acute or convalescent COVID-19. The CDR3 DNA reads as TGTCTAACAATTGGCCATCTAGTCCCCACCATATATTTT. This encodes CLTIGHLVPTIYF.